This T cell receptor beta chain is drawn from a study of early T cells in non-severe SARS-CoV-2 infection. Study information: The input, bulk RNA from unsorted whole blood, was sequenced, and chains were unpaired. Findings and caveats of the study: CD4 and private specificities were missed by VDJdb matching, which favored anti-spike CD8 responses.

The CDR3 is made up of 14 amino acids. The V gene lost 5 bases and the J gene lost 4 bases, with 15 bases spanning the gap. Germline V gives CDR1 SGHTA, CDR2 FQGNSA. This clonotype was seen many times. Its matching antigen is unknown. The protocol attached unique molecular identifiers to individual cDNA molecules. MiXCR, applied by TCRdb to the 5' RACE reads, yields one record per CDR3 protein. The sample yields around 30,000 distinct CDR3 sequences, about 5% seen once. Sequencing was performed on whole blood. This sequence originates from an adult who was a healthcare worker with PCR-confirmed SARS-CoV-2 infection or an uninfected control (not recorded which). This chain uses TRBV7-2 with TRBJ2-7; D remains ambiguous. CDR3 nucleotide sequence: TGTGCCAGCAGCCTCCAAGGGAAGTTATACGAGCAGTACTTC. It translates to CASSLQGKLYEQYF. Supplemented by reference TRBV7-2 and TRBJ2-7, the full variable domain reads GAGVSQSPSNKVTEKGKDVELRCDPISGHTALYWYRQSLGQGLEFLIYFQGNSAPDKSGLPSDRFSAERTGGSVSTLTIQRTQQEDSAVYLCASSLQGKLYEQYFGPGTRLTVT.